Listed here are 9 T cell receptor beta chains from one sample, sequenced in a study of chemoradiotherapy in HPV16-positive cancers (dated by TCRdb to 2021 to 2024). Library preparation was by the immunoSEQ multiplex PCR assay. The table was pulled from immuneACCESS by TCRdb, which kept in-frame rearrangements only. Such tables lose some clones; where checked, under half of the loss comes from unresolved V genes, and the rest has no known cause. The sample table contains more than 9,000 clones; only one count was recorded for around 90% of them. Of the sample, around 2.9% falls within the top ten clones. The sample here was taken from a patient who underwent chemoradiotherapy. The origin of the receptors is a human donor with HPV-associated anogenital cancer.

The V call is TRBV13, the J call TRBJ2-5; 9 nucleotides match TRBD2. V lost 2 bases, J lost 2 bases, and 12 bases stayed unmatched. The CDR3 has 18 residues. The germline CDR1 and CDR2 sequences are PRHDT and FYEKMQ (reference sequence). The CDR3 spells CASSLNAWASGVQETQYF. CDR3 DNA sequence: TGTGCCAGCAGCTTAAACGCATGGGCTAGCGGGGTACAAGAGACCCAGTACTTC.

For the CDR3, the DNA is TGTGCCAGCAGCACCCGACAGGGAACCCACTCACCCCTCCACTTT. Amino acid sequence: CASSTRQGTHSPLHF. This chain links TRBV7-2 with TRBJ1-6, with 7 bases that match TRBD1. The germline V gene has CDR1 SGHTA and CDR2 FQGNSA. The CDR3 is 15 residues long. V dropped 5 bases and J dropped 10; count of bases not matched to a gene: 11.

The genes are TRBV5-1 and TRBJ2-2; 8 bases map to TRBD1. Germline V gives CDR1 SGHRS, CDR2 YFSETQ. The ends lost 3 bases at V and 5 bases at J; junction bases unmatched: 6. The CDR3 has 15 amino acids. The CDR3 DNA sequence: TGCGCCAGCAGCTCAGGGGGCGCGGGGACCGGGGAGCTGTTTTTT. It encodes CASSSGGAGTGELFF.

In DNA, the CDR3 is TGTGCCACCGGGACAGGGTCGTTTCAGCCCCAGCATTTT. This encodes CATGTGSFQPQHF. The chain has TRBV19 and TRBJ1-5, with 9 positions matching TRBD1. The CDR3 spans 13 residues. Germline loops: CDR1 LNHDA, CDR2 SQIVND (reference sequence). J lost 6 bases, V lost 10 bases, and 7 bases had no gene match. Full variable domain (remainder filled in from reference TRBV19 and TRBJ1-5): DGGITQSPKYLFRKEGQNVTLSCEQNLNHDAMYWYRQDPGQGLRLIYYSQIVNDFQKGDIAEGYSVSREKKESFPLTVTSAQKNPTAFYLCATGTGSFQPQHFGDGTRLSIL.

The chain couples TRBV29-1 to TRBJ1-1, with D tentatively TRBD1 (6 bases). Trimming removed 7 bases from V and 7 bases from J, with 16 bases in between. This CDR3 is built from 12 residues. Germline V gives CDR1 SQVTM, CDR2 ANQGSEA. The CDR3 sequence: CSAIQGKGEAFF. For the CDR3, the DNA is TGCAGCGCTATACAGGGTAAGGGTGAAGCTTTCTTT.

This sequence joins TRBV7-8 and TRBJ2-7; 9 bases line up with TRBD2. CDR3 size: 17 residues. CDR1 is SGHVS and CDR2 is FQNEAQ in the germline V gene. V lost 1 base to trimming and J lost 1 base; unmatched junction nucleotides: 8. The CDR3 DNA reads as TGTGCCAGCAGCTTAGTGGGGGCGGGAGGGCCATCCTACGAGCAGTACTTC. Protein sequence: CASSLVGAGGPSYEQYF.

J is TRBJ2-7 and V is TRBV7-9; the D is unclear. V was trimmed by 2 bases and J by 2 bases, leaving 10 bases between them. CDR1 is SEHNR and CDR2 is FQNEAQ in the germline V gene (reference sequence). This CDR3 is 14 amino acids long. This chain's CDR3 is CASSLNVHPYEQYF. The CDR3 DNA sequence: TGTGCCAGCAGCTTAAACGTCCACCCCTACGAGCAGTACTTC.

This clone was counted only a few times. The chain carries TRBV27 and TRBJ1-2; unclear D gene. Germline-derived CDR1 and CDR2 are MNHEY and SMNVEV (reference sequence). Trimming shortened V by 4 bases and J by 8 bases, and 8 bases separated the two germline ends. This CDR3 has 11 residues. CDR3 sequence (DNA): TGTGCCAGCAGTTCCGGTCGCGGCTACACCTTC. This translates into CASSSGRGYTF.

The rearrangement uses TRBV6-5 and TRBJ1-6; tentatively, D is TRBD1 (5 bases). CDR3 length: 14 residues. Germline values: CDR1 MNHEY, CDR2 SVGAGI. The V and J ends lost 6 bases and 7 bases respectively, with 13 bases between them. In DNA, the CDR3 is TGTGCCAGCAGGGGGCTACAGTCCAATTCACCCCTCCACTTT. It encodes CASRGLQSNSPLHF.